These T cell receptor beta chains were read from a single sample in a study of shared clonotypes between healthy human individuals. Clones were read by immunoSEQ multiplex PCR, and TCRdb kept only the in-frame ones, dropping some. The sample has 470,000 or so clones; about 72% are singletons. The material sequenced was PBMCs. These receptors came from a woman aged 40 to 50 in good health. Some clones in this sample may be carry-over from other donors' samples. The CDR3 runs from the conserved cysteine through the conserved F or W. D genes are given only for firm matches. Clone size is shown for a subset of rows, as once, few, many or a class of expanded clone.

d_call	v_call	clone_size	j_call	cdr3_aa	cdr3_nt
TRBD1	TRBV6-5	.	TRBJ1-6	CASSYSYTGGVSPLHF	TGTGCCAGCAGTTACTCCTATACAGGGGGTGTTTCACCCCTCCACTTT
.	TRBV9	.	TRBJ2-3	CASQADYTDTQYF	TGTGCCAGCCAAGCGGATTACACAGATACGCAGTATTTT
.	TRBV27	.	TRBJ2-5	CASSLGQTETQYF	TGTGCCAGCAGTTTAGGACAAACGGAGACCCAGTACTTC
TRBD2	TRBV9	.	TRBJ2-3	CASSVVGGLAGVDTQYF	TGTGCCAGCAGCGTAGTAGGGGGACTAGCGGGAGTAGATACGCAGTATTTT
TRBD2	TRBV5-1	.	TRBJ2-1	CASSGTTSGDYNEQFF	TGCGCCAGCAGCGGAACTACTAGCGGAGATTACAATGAGCAGTTCTTC
.	TRBV27	few	TRBJ2-5	CASSLGDQARETQYF	TGTGCCAGCAGTTTGGGGGATCAGGCTAGAGAGACCCAGTACTTC
TRBD2	TRBV28	.	TRBJ2-1	CASSKTSGPYNEQFF	TGTGCCAGCAGTAAAACTAGCGGCCCCTACAATGAGCAGTTCTTC
TRBD2	TRBV9	.	TRBJ2-1	CASSAPREGGERNEQFF	TGTGCCAGCAGCGCACCCCGGGAGGGGGGCGAACGTAATGAGCAGTTCTTC
TRBD1	TRBV6-6	.	TRBJ1-5	CASSYGRQGRDQPQHF	TGTGCCAGCAGTTACGGTCGACAGGGAAGAGATCAGCCCCAGCATTTT
.	TRBV7-2	.	TRBJ1-3	CASSLGPPQEERNTIYF	TGTGCCAGCAGCTTAGGGCCTCCACAGGAGGAGCGAAACACCATATATTTT
TRBD2	TRBV10-1	.	TRBJ2-2	CASAFGTSGRARDGELFF	TGCGCCAGCGCCTTTGGGACTAGCGGGAGGGCCCGGGACGGGGAGCTGTTTTTT
.	TRBV15	.	TRBJ2-5	CASRTASQETQYF	TGTGCCTCCCGGACGGCCAGCCAAGAGACCCAGTACTTC
.	TRBV5-1	.	TRBJ2-1	CASSSDPNNEQFF	TGCGCCAGCAGCTCTGACCCAAACAATGAGCAGTTCTTC
.	TRBV19	.	TRBJ2-7	CASSMFGSSYEQYF	TGTGCCAGTAGTATGTTCGGCAGCTCCTACGAGCAGTACTTC
TRBD2	TRBV6-5	.	TRBJ2-1	CASSYKGGADNEQFF	TGTGCCAGCAGTTATAAGGGAGGGGCAGACAATGAGCAGTTCTTC
.	TRBV21-1	.	TRBJ2-7	CASSKLSRMSSYEQYF	TGTGCCAGCAGCAAGTTGAGCAGAATGAGCTCCTACGAGCAGTACTTC
.	TRBV21-1	.	TRBJ2-5	CASRRVETQYF	TGTGCCAGCCGGAGGGTGGAGACCCAGTACTTC
.	TRBV7-2	.	TRBJ1-5	CASSLYWGEPQHF	TGTGCCAGCAGCTTATATTGGGGTGAGCCCCAGCATTTT
TRBD2	TRBV6-1	.	TRBJ2-2	CASPSGRAPAGELFF	TGTGCCAGCCCTAGCGGGAGGGCCCCCGCCGGGGAGCTGTTTTTT
.	TRBV27	.	TRBJ2-6	CASSLGAGANVLTF	TGTGCCAGCAGTTTGGGGGCTGGGGCCAACGTCCTGACTTTC
.	TRBV5-4	.	TRBJ2-1	CASSQTGTHEQFF	TGTGCCAGCAGCCAAACAGGCACCCATGAGCAGTTCTTC
.	TRBV28	.	TRBJ1-4	CASSGGVVTNEKLFF	TGTGCCAGCAGCGGTGGGGTAGTAACTAATGAAAAACTGTTTTTT
TRBD1	TRBV5-1	many	TRBJ1-5	CASSLEGARGQPQHF	TGCGCCAGCAGCTTGGAGGGGGCGCGGGGTCAGCCCCAGCATTTT
.	TRBV19	.	TRBJ1-4	CASSTGTNEKLFF	TGTGCCAGTAGTACAGGGACTAATGAAAAACTGTTTTTT
.	TRBV28	.	TRBJ1-6	CASSQPGGYNSPLHF	TGTGCCAGCAGCCAACCTGGGGGATATAATTCACCCCTCCACTTT
.	TRBV29-1	.	TRBJ2-6	CSVPRSPNSGANVLTF	TGCAGCGTTCCAAGGTCTCCCAACTCTGGGGCCAACGTCCTGACTTTC
.	TRBV5-1	.	TRBJ1-1	CASSLEPQNTEAFF	TGCGCCAGCAGCTTGGAACCGCAGAACACTGAAGCTTTCTTT
TRBD2	TRBV28	.	TRBJ2-7	CASSFLAGGPYEQYF	TGTGCCAGCAGTTTTCTGGCGGGAGGGCCCTACGAGCAGTACTTC
TRBD1	TRBV7-9	.	TRBJ2-1	CASSRGTGDQSYNEQFF	TGTGCCAGCAGCCGGGGGACAGGGGACCAATCCTACAATGAGCAGTTCTTC
.	TRBV11-2	few	TRBJ2-1	CASSQTGIWNNEQFF	TGTGCCAGCAGCCAAACAGGAATATGGAACAATGAGCAGTTCTTC
TRBD2	TRBV9	.	TRBJ2-6	CASSVALGGSGRATGANVLTF	TGTGCCAGCAGCGTAGCCTTGGGGGGTAGCGGGAGGGCCACTGGGGCCAACGTCCTGACTTTC
TRBD1	TRBV6-1	many	TRBJ1-2	CASSVGLQGTYGYTF	TGTGCCAGCAGTGTAGGCCTACAGGGGACCTATGGCTACACCTTC
.	TRBV28	.	TRBJ2-1	CASIRGLGEQFF	TGTGCCAGCATAAGGGGCCTGGGTGAGCAGTTCTTC
TRBD1	TRBV6-5	.	TRBJ1-2	CASSTDRGGYGYTF	TGTGCCAGCAGTACGGACAGGGGTGGCTATGGCTACACCTTC
.	TRBV10-2	few	TRBJ1-1	CASSEPTSGMTEAFF	TGCGCCAGCAGTGAACCCACCTCGGGGATGACTGAAGCTTTCTTT
.	TRBV18	.	TRBJ2-7	CASSPTGADSYEQYF	TGTGCCAGCTCACCAACGGGGGCCGACTCCTACGAGCAGTACTTC
.	TRBV7-7	once	TRBJ2-5	CASSLDRQETQYF	TGTGCCAGCAGCTTAGACAGACAAGAGACCCAGTACTTC
.	TRBV18	few	TRBJ1-4	CASSPRGGDEKLFF	TGTGCCAGCTCACCACGAGGGGGGGACGAAAAACTGTTTTTT
.	TRBV2	few	TRBJ1-4	CASSEFGWEKLFF	TGTGCCAGCAGTGAATTTGGTTGGGAAAAACTGTTTTTT
.	TRBV9	.	TRBJ2-1	CASSSLAWDNEQFF	TGTGCCAGCAGCTCCCTAGCGTGGGACAATGAGCAGTTCTTC
.	TRBV5-1	.	TRBJ2-7	CASSTDGGPYEQYF	TGCGCCAGCAGCACCGACGGGGGGCCCTACGAGCAGTACTTC
TRBD1	TRBV7-9	few	TRBJ2-5	CASSRQGSKETQYF	TGTGCCAGCAGCAGACAGGGTTCAAAAGAGACCCAGTACTTC